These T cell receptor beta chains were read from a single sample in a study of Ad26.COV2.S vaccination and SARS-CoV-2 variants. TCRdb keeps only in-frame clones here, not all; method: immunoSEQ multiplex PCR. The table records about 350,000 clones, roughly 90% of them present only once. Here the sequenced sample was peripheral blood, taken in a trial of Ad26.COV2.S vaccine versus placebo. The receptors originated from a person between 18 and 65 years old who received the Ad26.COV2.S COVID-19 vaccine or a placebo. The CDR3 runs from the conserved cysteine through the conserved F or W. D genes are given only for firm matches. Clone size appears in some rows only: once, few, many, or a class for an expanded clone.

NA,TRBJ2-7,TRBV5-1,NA,TGCGCCAGCAGCTTGGACGGACTCCCAAGCTCCTACGAGCAGTACTTC,CASSLDGLPSSYEQYF
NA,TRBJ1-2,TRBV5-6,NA,TGTGCCAGCAGCTTGGGGAGGGCGGACTATGGCTACACCTTC,CASSLGRADYGYTF
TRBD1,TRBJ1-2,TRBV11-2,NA,TGTGCCAGCAGCTTAGACGCAGGGGGCAGATATGGCTACACCTTC,CASSLDAGGRYGYTF
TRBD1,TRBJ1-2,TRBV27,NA,TGTGCCAGCAGGTCAACAGGGGGCTATGGCTACACCTTC,CASRSTGGYGYTF
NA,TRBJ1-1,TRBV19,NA,TGTGCCAGTAGTATGAGCCGGGGGGGGACTGAAGCTTTCTTT,CASSMSRGGTEAFF
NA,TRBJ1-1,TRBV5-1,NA,TGCGCCACCAAGACGCTGATGAACACTGAAGCTTTCTTT,CATKTLMNTEAFF
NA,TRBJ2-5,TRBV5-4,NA,TGTGCCAGCAGCGACCGACAGGCAGAATACCAAGAGACCCAGTACTTC,CASSDRQAEYQETQYF
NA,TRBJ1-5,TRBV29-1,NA,TGCAGCGTGGGGGACACCACAAATCAGCCCCAGCATTTT,CSVGDTTNQPQHF
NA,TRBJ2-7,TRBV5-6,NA,TGTGCCAGCAACCCAGGGGGGGGCCTATTCGGCTACGAGCAGTACTTC,CASNPGGGLFGYEQYF
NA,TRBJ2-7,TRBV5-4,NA,TGTGCCAGCAGCTTGGATCCCACAGGGCCGGAGGAGCAGTACTTC,CASSLDPTGPEEQYF
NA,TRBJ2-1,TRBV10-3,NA,TGTGCCATCGGTGCCAGGGCTAGTCCCGTTTCCTACAATGAGCAGTTCTTC,CAIGARASPVSYNEQFF
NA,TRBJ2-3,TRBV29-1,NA,TGCAGCGTGAGTCCTTCCACAGATACGCAGTATTTT,CSVSPSTDTQYF
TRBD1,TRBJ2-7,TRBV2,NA,TGTGCCAGCAGGGGACAGGTCTACGAGCAGTACTTC,CASRGQVYEQYF
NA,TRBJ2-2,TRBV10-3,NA,TGTGCCATCAGGGACTACCTGAACACCGGGGAGCTGTTTTTT,CAIRDYLNTGELFF
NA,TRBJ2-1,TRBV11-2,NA,TGTGCCAGCAGCCTAAATGAGCAGTTCTTC,CASSLNEQFF
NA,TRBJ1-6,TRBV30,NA,TGTGCCTGGAGTGTATCAGTAAGAAATTCACCCCTCCACTTT,CAWSVSVRNSPLHF
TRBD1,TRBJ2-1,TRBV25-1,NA,TGTGCCAGCGGAATACAGGGGAAGGGGAATGAGCAGTTCTTC,CASGIQGKGNEQFF
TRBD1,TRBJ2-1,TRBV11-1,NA,TGTGCCAGCAGCCCACAGGGGAATCTCAATGAGCAGTTCTTC,CASSPQGNLNEQFF
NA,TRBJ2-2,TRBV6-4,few,TGTGCCAGCACCGCGGAGGGTACCGGGGAGCTGTTTTTT,CASTAEGTGELFF
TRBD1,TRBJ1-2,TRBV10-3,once,TGTGCCATCAGTGAGTGGGAGGGGGCGCTTGGCTACACCTTC,CAISEWEGALGYTF
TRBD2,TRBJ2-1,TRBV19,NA,TGTGCCAGTAGGAAACTAGCGGGAGAAGAGGGTGAGCAGTTCTTC,CASRKLAGEEGEQFF
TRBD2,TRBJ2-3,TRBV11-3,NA,TGTGCCAGCAGCTTAAGGCTAGCGGGGGCCCTCACAGATACGCAGTATTTT,CASSLRLAGALTDTQYF
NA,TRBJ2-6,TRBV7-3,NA,TGTGCCAGCAGCTTAACGGAGACACGCTCTGGGGCCAACGTCCTGACTTTC,CASSLTETRSGANVLTF
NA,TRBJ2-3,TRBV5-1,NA,TGCGCCAGCAGCCCGGGACCCTCTGGCACAGATACGCAGTATTTT,CASSPGPSGTDTQYF
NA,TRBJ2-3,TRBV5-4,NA,TGTGCCAGCAGCTTGGACCTCACAGATACGCAGTATTTT,CASSLDLTDTQYF
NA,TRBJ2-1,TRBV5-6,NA,TGTGCCAGCAGCCTAAACAATGAGCAGTTCTTC,CASSLNNEQFF
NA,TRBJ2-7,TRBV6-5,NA,TGTGCCAGCAGACATATGAGCTACGAGCAGTACTTC,CASRHMSYEQYF
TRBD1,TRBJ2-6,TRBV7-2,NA,TGTGCCAGCAGCGCGAGGACAGGGGGGTTCACTGGGGCCAACGTCCTGACTTTC,CASSARTGGFTGANVLTF
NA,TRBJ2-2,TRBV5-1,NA,TGCGCCAGCAGCCTGGGGGACTCTACGCCCGGGGAGCTGTTTTTT,CASSLGDSTPGELFF
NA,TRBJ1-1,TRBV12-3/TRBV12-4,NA,TGTGCCAGCAGTAGCAGGGTCTTCACTGAAGCTTTCTTT,CASSSRVFTEAFF
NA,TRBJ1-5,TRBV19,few,TGTGCCAGTAGTACGGGGATTTTCCTGACGTTT,CASSTGIFLTF
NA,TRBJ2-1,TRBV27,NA,TGTGCCAGCAGTTTGGCAGGTTCGGTTAGTAATGAGCAGTTCTTC,CASSLAGSVSNEQFF
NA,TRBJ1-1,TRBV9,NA,TGTGCCAGCAGACCCTTGCTTGGCCCTCCGACCACTGAAGCTTTCTTT,CASRPLLGPPTTEAFF
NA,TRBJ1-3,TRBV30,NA,TGTGCCTGGAGCCTAACAGGTGCCTCTGGAAACACCATATATTTT,CAWSLTGASGNTIYF
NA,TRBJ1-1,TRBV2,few,TGTGCCAGCAGTGAAATTTCTGAAGCTTTCTTT,CASSEISEAFF
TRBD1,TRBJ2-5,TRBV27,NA,TGTGCCAGCAGTTTATCGAGAGGACAGGGAGGTACGGTCCGGGAAAAAGAGACCCAGTACTTC,CASSLSRGQGGTVREKETQYF
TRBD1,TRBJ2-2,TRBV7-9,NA,TGTGCCAGCAGCTTGAGGGGACAGGGTATGGCCGGGGAGCTGTTTTTT,CASSLRGQGMAGELFF
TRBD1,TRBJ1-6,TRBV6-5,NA,TGTGCCAGCAGCGGGGACAGTGGGGCCTCACCCCTCCACTTT,CASSGDSGASPLHF
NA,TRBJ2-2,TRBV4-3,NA,TGCGCCAGCTCTCTTGCGGGGAACACCGGGGAGCTGTTTTTT,CASSLAGNTGELFF
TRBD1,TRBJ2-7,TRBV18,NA,TGTGCCAGCTCAAGGGACAGCTCCTACGAGCAGTACTTC,CASSRDSSYEQYF
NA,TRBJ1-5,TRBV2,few,TGTGCCAGCAGTGGTGACAGCGCGAATCAGCCCCAGCATTTT,CASSGDSANQPQHF
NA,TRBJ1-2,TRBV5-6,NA,TGTGCCAGCAGCTTGCCGGGACCAGCTAACTATGGCTACACCTTC,CASSLPGPANYGYTF
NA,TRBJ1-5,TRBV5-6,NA,TGTGCCAGCAGCTTTTCAGGATTGGGCGTGAGGTGGCCCCAGCATTTT,CASSFSGLGVRWPQHF
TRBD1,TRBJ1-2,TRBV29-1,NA,TGCAGCGTCCCGGGCGGGGACAGCGCTTATGGCTACACCTTC,CSVPGGDSAYGYTF
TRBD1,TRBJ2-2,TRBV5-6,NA,TGTGCCAGCAGCTGGGGGACAGTGAACACCGGGGAGCTGTTTTTT,CASSWGTVNTGELFF
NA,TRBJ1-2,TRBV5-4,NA,TGTGCCAGCAGATCCGGGACGGGTTATGGCTACACCTTC,CASRSGTGYGYTF
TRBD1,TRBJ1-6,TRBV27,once,TGTGCCAGCAGCGCTGCAGTCTTGGACAGGGTACGCTTGTCCCTCCACTTT,CASSAAVLDRVRLSLHF
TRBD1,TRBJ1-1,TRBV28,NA,TGTGCCAGCAGTCTACAGGGGGAAGCTTTCTTT,CASSLQGEAFF
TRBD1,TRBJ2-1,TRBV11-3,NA,TGTGCCAGCAGCCCGGGGGACAGGGCTTATGAGCAGTTCTTC,CASSPGDRAYEQFF
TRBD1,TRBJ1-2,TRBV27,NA,TGTGCCAGCAAAGAGGACAGGGGTGGCTATGGCTACACCTTC,CASKEDRGGYGYTF
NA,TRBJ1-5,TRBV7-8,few,TGTGCCAGCAGCTTAGCCCCCCAGGGCTACAATCAGCCCCAGCATTTT,CASSLAPQGYNQPQHF
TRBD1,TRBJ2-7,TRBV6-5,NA,TGTGCCAGCAGTTTAGGACAGGGGGTTTTCTACGAGCAGTACTTC,CASSLGQGVFYEQYF
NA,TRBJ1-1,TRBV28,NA,TGTGCCAGCAGTACGGGACCTTTTACTGAAGCTTTCTTT,CASSTGPFTEAFF